This T cell receptor (beta chain) emerged from a study of early T cells in non-severe SARS-CoV-2 infection. This clonotype has a handful of counts. TCRdb called the 5' RACE reads again in MiXCR, with one record for every CDR3 protein. The sample shows some 81,000 distinct CDR3 sequences, about a sixth of them seen only once. The V gene's germline CDR1 is KGHSH and CDR2 LQKENI. The CDR3 runs 15 residues. The V end was cut by 3 bases, the J end by 6 bases, with 16 bases between. The sample taken for sequencing was whole blood. This TCR came from an adult who was a healthcare worker with PCR-confirmed SARS-CoV-2 infection or an uninfected control (not recorded which). The chain employs TRBV18 and TRBJ2-3; no reliable D call. Here the CDR3 reads CASSPFAGSLDTQYF. CDR3 nucleotide sequence: TGTGCCAGCTCACCTTTTGCAGGCTCTCTGGATACGCAGTATTTT.